This section outlines one T cell receptor beta chain sequence together with its context. It has no known antigen specificity. Base qualities are not at hand, and no much larger clone is one base apart. Without any cell sorting, total RNA and DNA were extracted together from around 18-30 mg of bulk tissue using the AllPrep DNA/RNA mini kit. Surgical resection was performed in China between late 2015 and early 2016 on 5 or 6 patients with histopathologically diagnosed primary liver carcinoma. At the time of sampling, the patients had chronic HBV infection and had not received any treatment. Each tumor was sampled at five spatially separated regions: the tumor centre plus the superior, inferior, left-lateral and right-lateral poles. Histological examination found more than 80% viable tumor cells in every tumor sample. Each fresh piece of tumor and adjacent tissue was cut in two, with one half stored in RNAlater at -80 degrees C and the other half sent for histology.

The data were taken from a study of tumor-infiltrating lymphocytes in primary liver carcinoma (dated by TCRdb to 2017 to 2019). Study-wide context: The five patients, three men and two women aged 30 to 69 years, had hepatocellular carcinoma (four) or combined HCC and intrahepatic cholangiocarcinoma (one). To link TCRbeta repertoire diversity to the local molecular phenotype, the 25 tumor region samples were profiled with Agilent mRNA microarrays. The study combined TCRbeta repertoire sequencing, expression microarrays and whole-exome sequencing across five regions of each liver tumor, with adjacent normal tissue and blood. A total of roughly 35 specimens from 5 patients, comprising roughly 25 tumor regions, 5 adjacent noncancerous liver tissues and 5 peripheral blood samples, were covered by TCRbeta repertoire sequencing. The five patients had tumors of stage T1-T3 N0M0, with maximum diameters ranging from 4.2 to 10 cm. High reproducibility was observed for the technical replicate repertoires, with mean shared-clone rates near 0.89 and correlation coefficients above 0.95. Each sample produced about 3.5 to 7.13 million productive TCRbeta reads, and read depth showed no significant difference between tissue types.

Broad study findings and their caveats: Compared with blood, tumors had a significantly larger share of the repertoire taken up by the top 250 clones (p = 0.039). Only about 7.5-25% of top clones were present in all five regions of a tumor, suggesting spatial heterogeneity of tumor-infiltrating T cells. Only the TCR beta chain was sequenced, so true repertoire diversity is likely underestimated because unpaired alpha chains were not captured. The study included only five patients, and the authors note findings should be validated in a larger study. Because the samples were bulk and unsorted, CD4+ and CD8+ T cell repertoires could not be compared. Repertoire overlap was higher between tumor regions (mean around 36%) than tumor-adjacent (around 17%) or tumor-blood (approximately 14%) pairs, consistent with antigen-driven expansion.

Starting from approximately 500 ng total RNA, TCRbeta-specific cDNA was produced by reverse transcription with a constant-region primer and ProtoScript II reverse transcriptase. The TCRbeta libraries were prepared through three rounds of nested multiplex PCR following a slightly modified ARM-PCR procedure. Each of the first two PCR rounds ran for approximately 11 cycles using multiplex TRBV1-TRBV30 forward primers together with a Cbeta reverse primer. Sample barcodes and Illumina adapters were added in a final 25-cycle PCR with Deep VentR polymerase. Amplicons of 200-500 bp were gel-purified with a QIAquick gel extraction kit before sequencing. An Illumina HiSeq 2500 was used to sequence the TCRbeta amplicons with 250-bp paired-end reads. On the study's bioinformatics: Reads were quality-trimmed with Trimmomatic v0.33, and paired reads were merged with FLASH v1.2.11 to recover full CDR3 sequences. V, D and J germline segments were assigned to the rearranged TCRbeta sequences by MiGEC v1.2.1b. VDJtools v1.0.0 computed clonotype statistics and Shannon-Wiener diversity indices. To cut down on sampling bias, every analysis after diversity analysis relied on just the 250 most abundant clonotypes from each sample. The public reads were run again by TCRdb, first through fastp at Q25 and then through MiXCR, and only productive beta chains were kept. Each CDR3 protein gets just one entry, which takes the most common genes and DNA from the rows behind it. TCRdb, rather than the study authors, made the V and J calls. This sample is represented by 80,000 or so distinct CDR3 sequences; around 75% of them were singletons. The leading ten clones occupy approximately 15% of the sample.

The CDR3 contains 15 residues, cysteine and phenylalanine counted. The kept DNA is CDR3 alone, 45 bases in frame from the first base. The germline V gene sets CDR1 to MNHNS and CDR2 to SASEGT. V was cut back by 3 bases and J by 6 bases, leaving a gap of 15 bases between them. The chain couples TRBV6-1 to TRBJ2-1; the D gene is tentatively TRBD1 or TRBD2, each matching 5 bases. Sequenced: liver tumor tissue from sampling region 4. This specimen's cell subset or site label, interpreted: tumor region T4, right-lateral pole. The receptor was isolated from a woman aged 60-75 years with primary liver carcinoma and hepatitis B virus infection. The CDR3 region reads CASSEMDGAPNEQFF. DNA sequence: TGTGCCAGCAGTGAGATGGACGGGGCCCCCAATGAGCAGTTCTTC.